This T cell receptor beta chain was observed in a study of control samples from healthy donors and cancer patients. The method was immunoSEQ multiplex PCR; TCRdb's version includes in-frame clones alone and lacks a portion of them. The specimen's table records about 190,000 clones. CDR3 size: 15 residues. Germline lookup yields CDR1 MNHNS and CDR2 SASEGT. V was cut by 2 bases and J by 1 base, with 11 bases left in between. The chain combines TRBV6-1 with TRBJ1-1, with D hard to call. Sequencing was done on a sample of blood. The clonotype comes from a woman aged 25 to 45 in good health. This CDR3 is CASSEPVMGNTEAFF. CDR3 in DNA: TGTGCCAGCAGTGAACCCGTAATGGGGAACACTGAAGCTTTCTTT.